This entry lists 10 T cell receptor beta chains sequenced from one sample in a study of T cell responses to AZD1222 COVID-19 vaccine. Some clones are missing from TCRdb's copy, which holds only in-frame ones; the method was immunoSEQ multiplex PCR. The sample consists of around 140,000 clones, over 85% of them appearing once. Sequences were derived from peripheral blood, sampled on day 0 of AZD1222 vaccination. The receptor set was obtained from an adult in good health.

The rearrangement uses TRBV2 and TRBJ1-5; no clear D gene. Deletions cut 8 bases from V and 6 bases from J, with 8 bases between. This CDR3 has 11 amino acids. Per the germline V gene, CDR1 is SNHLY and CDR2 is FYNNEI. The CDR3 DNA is TGTGCCAGCGCCTATAGTCAGCCCCAGCATTTT. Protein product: CASAYSQPQHF. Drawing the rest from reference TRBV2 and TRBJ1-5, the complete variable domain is EPEVTQTPSHQVTQMGQEVILRCVPISNHLYFYWYRQILGQKVEFLVSFYNNEISEKSEIFDDQFSVERPDGSNFTLKIRSTKLEDSAMYFCASAYSQPQHFGDGTRLSIL.

Written as DNA, the CDR3 is TGCAGTGCTAGTTATACTAGCGGGAACAACGAGCAGTACTTC. Amino acids: CSASYTSGNNEQYF. This chain connects TRBV20-1 to TRBJ2-7, with 10 bases that match TRBD2. The CDR3 extends over 14 amino acids. V was clipped by 3 bases and J by 5 bases; unmatched bases: 7. Germline CDR1 DFQATT, CDR2 SNEGSKA (reference sequence).

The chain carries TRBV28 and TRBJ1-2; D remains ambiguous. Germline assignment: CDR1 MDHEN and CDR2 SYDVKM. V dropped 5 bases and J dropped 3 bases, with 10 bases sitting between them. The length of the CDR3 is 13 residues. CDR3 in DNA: TGTGCCAGCAGTCTTCAACTACACTATGGCTACACCTTC. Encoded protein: CASSLQLHYGYTF.

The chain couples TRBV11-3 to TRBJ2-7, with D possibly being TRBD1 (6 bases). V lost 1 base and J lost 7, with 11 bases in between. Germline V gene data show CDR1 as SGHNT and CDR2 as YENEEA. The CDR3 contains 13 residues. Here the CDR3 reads CASSLGTGTEQYF. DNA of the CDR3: TGTGCCAGCAGCTTAGGGACTGGGACAGAGCAGTACTTC. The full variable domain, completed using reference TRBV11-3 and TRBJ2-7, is EAGVVQSPRYKIIEKKQPVAFWCNPISGHNTLYWYLQNLGQGPELLIRYENEEAVDDSQLPKDRFSAERLKGVDSTLKIQPAELGDSAVYLCASSLGTGTEQYFGPGTRLTVT.

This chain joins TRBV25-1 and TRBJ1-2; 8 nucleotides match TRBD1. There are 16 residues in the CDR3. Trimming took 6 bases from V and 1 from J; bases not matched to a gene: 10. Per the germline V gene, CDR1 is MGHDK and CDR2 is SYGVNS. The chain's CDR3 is CASRGDRFIFNYGYTF. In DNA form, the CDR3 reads TGTGCCAGCAGAGGGGACAGGTTCATATTTAACTATGGCTACACCTTC.

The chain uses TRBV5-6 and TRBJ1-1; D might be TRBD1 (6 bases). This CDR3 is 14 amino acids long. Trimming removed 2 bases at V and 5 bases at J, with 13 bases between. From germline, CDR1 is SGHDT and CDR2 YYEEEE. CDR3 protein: CASSLGGAGTEAFF. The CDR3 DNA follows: TGTGCCAGCAGCTTAGGGGGGGCAGGAACTGAAGCTTTCTTT.

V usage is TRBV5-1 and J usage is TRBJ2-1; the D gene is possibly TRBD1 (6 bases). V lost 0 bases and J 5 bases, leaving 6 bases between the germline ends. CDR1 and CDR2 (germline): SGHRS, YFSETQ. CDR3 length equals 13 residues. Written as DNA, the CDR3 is TGCGCCAGCAGCTTGGGGACAGACAATGAGCAGTTCTTC. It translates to CASSLGTDNEQFF.

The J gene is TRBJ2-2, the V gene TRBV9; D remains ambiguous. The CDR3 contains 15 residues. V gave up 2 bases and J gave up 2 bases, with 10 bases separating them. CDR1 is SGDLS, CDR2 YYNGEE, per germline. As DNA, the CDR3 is TGTGCCAGCAGCGTGGTAGAACAAAACACCGGGGAGCTGTTTTTT. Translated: CASSVVEQNTGELFF.

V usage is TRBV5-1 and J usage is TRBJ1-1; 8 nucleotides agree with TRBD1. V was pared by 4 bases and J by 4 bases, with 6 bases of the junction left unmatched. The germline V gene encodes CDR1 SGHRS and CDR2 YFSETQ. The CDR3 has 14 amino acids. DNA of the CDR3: TGCGCCAGCAGCGAAGACAGGGGTGGCACTGAAGCTTTCTTT. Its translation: CASSEDRGGTEAFF.

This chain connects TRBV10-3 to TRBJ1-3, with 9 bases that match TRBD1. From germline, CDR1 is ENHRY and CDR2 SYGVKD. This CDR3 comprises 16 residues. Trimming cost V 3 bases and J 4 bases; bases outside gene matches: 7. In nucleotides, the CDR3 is TGTGCCATCAGTGACGGGGACAGGGCCGCGGGAAACACCATATATTTT. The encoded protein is CAISDGDRAAGNTIYF.